What follows are 16 T cell receptor beta chains derived from one specimen sequenced in a study of T cells after posttransplantation cyclophosphamide. Sequencing was performed with immunoSEQ multiplex PCR; in TCRdb, only in-frame clones are kept and a portion is missing. The repertoire consists of some 13,000 clones, none detected only once. Cyclophosphamide on days +3 and +4 followed busulfan-fludarabine conditioning and a marrow graft. The specimen comprised PBMCs, sampled after allogeneic stem cell transplant with posttransplant cyclophosphamide. The receptors were sampled from a female patient between 40 and 55 years old who received an allogeneic stem cell transplant from a related donor, was CMV-positive, and had acute GVHD only. Part of the T cells may come from the graft donor.

This clone was counted ten times or more. This chain joins TRBV5-4 and TRBJ2-7; D possibly corresponds to TRBD1 (6 bases). The CDR3 extends over 16 amino acids. The V gene lost 1 base and the J gene lost 0 bases, with 14 bases spanning the gap. The germline CDR1 and CDR2 sequences are SGHNT and YYREEE (reference sequence). The CDR3 nucleotides are TGTGCCAGCAGCTTGAGGGGCCGGGACACCTCCTACGAGCAGTACTTC. Protein sequence: CASSLRGRDTSYEQYF.

V gene TRBV7-9 combines with J gene TRBJ2-5; 8 bases fit TRBD1. V lost 8 bases, J lost 7 bases, and 9 bases stayed unmatched. CDR1 and CDR2 from the germline V gene are SEHNR and FQNEAQ (reference sequence). The CDR3 totals 13 residues. The DNA for the CDR3 is TGTGCCAGCGAGGACAGGGCCCTTGGGACCCAGTACTTC. Its protein product is CASEDRALGTQYF.

In its sample, this clone was seen many times. V and J are TRBV27 and TRBJ2-7; the match to TRBD2 covers 10 bases. Germline CDR1 MNHEY, CDR2 SMNVEV (reference sequence). After removal of 5 bases from V and 4 bases from J, the junction contained 8 bases not matched to a gene. The CDR3 has 15 residues. The CDR3 nucleotides are TGTGCCAGCAGTAACAGCGGGGGGGGTATTTACGAGCAGTACTTC. Its translation: CASSNSGGGIYEQYF.

The chain combines TRBV2 with TRBJ1-2; 10 bases match TRBD1. Looked up from germline, CDR1 is SNHLY and CDR2 is FYNNEI. After removal of 0 bases from V and 8 bases from J, the junction contained 9 bases not matched to a gene. The CDR3 has 16 residues. CDR3 in amino acids: CASSEAPAGTGDGYTF. CDR3 sequence (DNA): TGTGCCAGCAGTGAAGCCCCTGCCGGGACAGGGGACGGCTACACCTTC.

In its sample, this clone is large. The J gene is TRBJ2-2, the V gene TRBV10-3, with TRBD2 matching over 8 bases. The germline V gene encodes CDR1 ENHRY and CDR2 SYGVKD. With V trimmed by 9 bases and J by 5 bases, 5 bases remained unmatched. The length of the CDR3 is 13 residues. DNA of the CDR3: TGTGCCATTCCGGGAGGGGGAACCGGGGAGCTGTTTTTT. Translating it yields CAIPGGGTGELFF.

The chain uses TRBV29-1 and TRBJ2-1; weak D call: TRBD1 (5 bases). CDR3 size: 14 residues. CDR1 and CDR2 (germline): SQVTM, ANQGSEA. V was clipped by 5 bases and J by 3 bases, with 14 bases between them. The CDR3 loop reads CSVPLHGHYNEQFF. The CDR3 DNA is TGCAGCGTTCCCCTACACGGACACTACAATGAGCAGTTCTTC.

This clone was counted many times. The chain carries TRBV29-1 and TRBJ1-2; D gene uncertain. The CDR3 extends over 12 amino acids. Germline-derived CDR1 and CDR2 are SQVTM and ANQGSEA. V lost 3 bases and J 8 bases, leaving 13 bases between the germline ends. CDR3 loop: CSVEYTARGYTF. The CDR3, as DNA: TGCAGCGTTGAGTACACAGCCCGGGGCTACACCTTC.

The sample holds many counts of this clone. J is TRBJ1-1 and V is TRBV5-1; D not resolved. CDR1 is SGHRS and CDR2 is YFSETQ in the germline V gene. The CDR3 is 14 residues long. Trimming pared 4 bases from V and 1 base from J, leaving 11 bases between. CDR3 in DNA: TGCGCCAGCAGCCTTGACGCGGCGAACACTGAAGCTTTCTTT. The encoded protein is CASSLDAANTEAFF.

There are many counts of this clone. This chain links TRBV6-6 with TRBJ2-1, with D possibly being TRBD2 (5 bases). Looked up from germline, CDR1 is MNHNY and CDR2 is SVGAGI (reference sequence). This CDR3 is built from 14 residues. V lost 6 bases and J 0 bases, leaving 9 bases between the germline ends. The CDR3 here is CASSSRGSYNEQFF. The DNA for the CDR3 is TGTGCCAGCAGCTCCCGGGGCTCCTACAATGAGCAGTTCTTC.

This clone was picked up many times. The CDR3 DNA reads TGCGCCAGCAGCTTGTGCCGGGACATGCTCGAGCAGTACGTC. This sequence encodes CASSLCRDMLEQYV. V and J are TRBV5-1 and TRBJ2-7; D might be TRBD1 (6 bases). V dropped 1 base and J dropped 6 bases, with 14 bases sitting between them. This CDR3 is built from 14 residues. Germline V CDR1 and CDR2: SGHRS, YFSETQ.

This sequence joins TRBV23-1 and TRBJ1-6, with a possible D match to TRBD1 (5 bases). TRBV23-1 is flagged as an ORF with uncertain function. The length of the CDR3 is 15 residues. Between the trimmed V and J ends, which lost 0 bases and 8 bases, there was a span of 11 bases. The CDR3 region is CASSQSGQGYSPLHF. The CDR3 DNA reads TGCGCCAGCAGTCAATCCGGGCAGGGTTATTCACCCCTCCACTTT.

This clone was seen ten or more times. This chain uses TRBV2 with TRBJ2-1, with 9 bases matching TRBD1. This CDR3 has 15 residues. Germline V lookup: CDR1 SNHLY, CDR2 FYNNEI. V lost 7 bases and J lost 4; bases outside the gene matches: 8. The CDR3, as DNA: TGTGCCAGCAATGCCGGGACAGGGAAATACAATGAGCAGTTCTTC. It is translated as CASNAGTGKYNEQFF.

This clone was seen many times. V and J are TRBV4-1 and TRBJ2-6; tentatively, D is TRBD2 (5 bases). The V end was cut by 1 base, the J end by 4 bases, with 11 bases between. The germline CDR1 and CDR2 sequences are MGHRA and YSYEKL. CDR3 length: 16 amino acids. The chain's CDR3 is CASSQGVANGANVLTF. In nucleotides, the CDR3 is TGCGCCAGCAGCCAAGGGGTAGCGAACGGGGCCAACGTCCTGACTTTC.

In its sample, this clone was seen a few times. The genes are TRBV5-1 and TRBJ2-7, with TRBD1 matching over 8 bases. V lost 4 bases and J lost 2; bases outside the gene matches: 5. CDR3 length equals 14 residues. The germline CDR1 and CDR2 sequences are SGHRS and YFSETQ. The CDR3 DNA is TGCGCCAGCAGCGTCCGGGACAGGACCTACGAGCAGTACTTC. Amino acid sequence: CASSVRDRTYEQYF.

This clone was recorded at least ten times. J is TRBJ2-3 and V is TRBV18; 8 bases agree with TRBD1. Germline values: CDR1 KGHSH, CDR2 LQKENI. CDR3 length: 14 residues. V gave up 4 bases and J gave up 4 bases; unmatched junction bases: 4. The CDR3 protein is CASSQTGAADTQYF. The CDR3 DNA reads TGTGCCAGCTCACAGACAGGGGCCGCAGATACGCAGTATTTT.

This clone showed up many times. V gene TRBV4-1 combines with J gene TRBJ1-6, with D perhaps TRBD1 (5 bases). Trimming took off 1 base at V and 7 bases at J, with 14 bases between the two ends. There are 16 residues in the CDR3. Germline CDR1 MGHRA, CDR2 YSYEKL. The CDR3 DNA sequence: TGCGCCAGCAGCCAAGTCAACGCGGGGGTAAATTCACCCCTCCACTTT. Protein sequence: CASSQVNAGVNSPLHF.